This entry concerns a single TCR beta chain. Its antigen is not identified. MiXCR, run by TCRdb on the 5' RACE reads, gives a single entry per CDR3 protein. The sample records 500,000 to 550,000 distinct CDR3 sequences, 20% to 25% being singletons. The data stem from a study of identical twins. Regarding the study as a whole: Low generation-probability sequences were in excess among twin-shared out-of-frame alpha sequences.

This sample was shared with a second study, whose subject was yellow fever vaccine responses in identical twins.

The sample consisted of CD4+ T cells sorted from blood. The source is a woman under 30 in good health.

CDR3 DNA: TGTGCCAGCAGTTTATGGCTCACCTCTGGAAACACCATATATTTT. Translating gives CASSLWLTSGNTIYF. The V and J genes are TRBV12-3 or TRBV12-4 and TRBJ1-3; the D is unclear. The CDR3 contains 15 residues. Trimming removed 2 bases at V and 0 bases at J, with 8 bases between.